Presented here are 23 T cell receptor beta chains from one specimen sequenced in a study of Tregs in tolerant kidney transplant recipients. Libraries were prepared by immunoSEQ multiplex PCR; TCRdb keeps only in-frame clonotypes and omits some of them. The sample consists of under 95,000 clones, less than 95% of them appearing once. The specimen was Tregs from blood, collected before the transplant. These receptors were collected from a human donor who received a combined kidney and bone marrow transplant.

V usage is TRBV14 and J usage is TRBJ2-5; 9 bases are shared with TRBD1. Germline V gene sequence: CDR1 SGHDN, CDR2 FVKESK. Trimming took 4 bases from V and 4 from J; bases not matched to a gene: 1. The CDR3 length is 13 residues. The CDR3 spells CASSRDRVETQYF. As DNA, the CDR3 is TGTGCCAGCAGCCGGGACAGGGTAGAGACCCAGTACTTC.

The V call is TRBV9, the J call TRBJ2-1; no reliable D call. The CDR3 consists of 15 residues. The ends were cut back, 0 bases at V and 0 bases at J, with 7 bases in the middle. Germline values: CDR1 SGDLS, CDR2 YYNGEE. The CDR3 reads CASSVELSSYNEQFF. CDR3 bases: TGTGCCAGCAGCGTAGAGCTGAGCTCCTACAATGAGCAGTTCTTC. Full variable domain (rest looked up from reference TRBV9 and TRBJ2-1): DSGVTQTPKHLITATGQRVTLRCSPRSGDLSVYWYQQSLDQGLQFLIQYYNGEERAKGNILERFSAQQFPDLHSELNLSSLELGDSALYFCASSVELSSYNEQFFGPGTRLTVL.

A remark on this clone: Germline is not matched at one junction end, which may reflect a read error. This sequence joins TRBV14 and TRBJ2-2; TRBD2 matches 11 bases. Germline CDR1 and CDR2: SGHDN and FVKESK. This CDR3 is built from 17 residues. CDR3 nucleotide sequence: TGTGCCACCAGCCATATAGCGGGAGGGACGAACACCGGGGAGCTGTTTTTT. Its protein is CATSHIAGGTNTGELFF.

The V and J genes are TRBV2 and TRBJ2-7; D might be TRBD1 (5 bases). V was shortened by 4 bases and J by 4 bases, with 8 bases between the two germline ends. Germline assignment: CDR1 SNHLY and CDR2 FYNNEI. The CDR3 totals 12 residues. The chain's CDR3 is CASSGQIYEQYF. CDR3 nucleotides: TGTGCCAGCAGTGGACAGATATACGAGCAGTACTTC.

The chain links TRBV15 to TRBJ2-5, with D perhaps given as TRBD1 or TRBD2 (5 bases each). The ends were cut back, 6 bases at V and 5 bases at J, with 19 bases in the middle. The CDR3 is 15 amino acids. Germline V CDR1 and CDR2: LNHNV, YYDKDF (reference sequence). For the CDR3, the DNA is TGTGCCACCAGTCGACGGGACGGCCTGTGGGAGACCCAGTACTTC. Translation gives CATSRRDGLWETQYF.

The rearrangement links TRBV11-2 to TRBJ1-1; TRBD1 might be the D (6 bases). From germline, CDR1 is SGHAT and CDR2 FQNNGV. Trimming took off 3 bases at V and 3 bases at J, with 14 bases between the two ends. The CDR3 has 15 amino acids. CDR3 DNA sequence: TGTGCCAGCAGCTTGCAGGGGCCCCCGGACACTGAAGCTTTCTTT. This gives the protein CASSLQGPPDTEAFF.

This chain connects TRBV6-6 to TRBJ1-2; possibly TRBD1 for D (5 bases). V shed 6 bases and J shed 0 bases, with 11 bases lying between them. Germline CDR1 and CDR2: MNHNY and SVGAGI (reference sequence). The CDR3 is 14 amino acids. In nucleotides, the CDR3 is TGTGCCAGCAGAAACGGACAATCTAACTATGGCTACACCTTC. It is translated as CASRNGQSNYGYTF.

This clone was seen a single time. The gene calls are TRBV11-2 and TRBJ2-5; D remains ambiguous. The J call may be wrong; the DNA end is better matched by TRBJ2-7. The germline V gene encodes CDR1 SGHAT and CDR2 FQNNGV. This CDR3 is 14 amino acids long. In DNA form, the CDR3 reads TGTGCCAGCAGCTTAGATGCTCGCTCCTACGAGCAGTACTTC. This sequence encodes CASSLDARSYEQYF.

The V gene is TRBV5-4, the J gene TRBJ1-4; maybe TRBD1 (5 bases). Germline CDR1 SGHNT, CDR2 YYREEE (reference sequence). The CDR3 is 14 amino acids. The V end lost 5 bases, the J end lost 4 bases, and 12 bases lay between the germline ends. The CDR3 here is CASSGLGDNEKLFF. CDR3 in DNA: TGTGCCAGCAGTGGCCTAGGGGATAATGAAAAACTGTTTTTT. The full variable domain, its missing parts supplied by reference TRBV5-4 and TRBJ1-4, is ETGVTQSPTHLIKTRGQQVTLRCSSQSGHNTVSWYQQALGQGPQFIFQYYREEENGRGNFPPRFSGLQFPNYSSELNVNALELDDSALYLCASSGLGDNEKLFFGSGTQLSVL.

CDR3 amino acids: CASSESYEQYF. For the CDR3, the DNA is TGTGCCAGCAGTGAATCCTACGAGCAGTACTTC. The rearrangement joins TRBV6-6 to TRBJ2-7; no clear D. Trimming removed 5 bases at V and 1 base at J, with 3 bases between. The CDR3 covers 11 residues. Germline CDR1 MNHNY, CDR2 SVGAGI (reference sequence).

The CDR3 region is CASSQGDISYEQYF. DNA for the CDR3: TGTGCCAGTAGCCAAGGGGACATTTCCTACGAGCAGTACTTC. The chain joins TRBV19 to TRBJ2-5; a possible D gene is TRBD1 (6 bases). Near its end, the DNA agrees better with TRBJ2-7, so the J call may be wrong. The CDR3 runs to 14 residues. The germline V gene encodes CDR1 LNHDA and CDR2 SQIVND (reference sequence).

The sample holds one count of this clone. The chain has TRBV11-3 and TRBJ2-1; the match to TRBD1 covers 10 bases. CDR1 is SGHNT, CDR2 YENEEA, per germline. The J segment lost 4 bases and the V segment lost 5 bases, leaving 5 bases of the junction unmatched. The CDR3 runs 15 residues. The CDR3, as DNA: TGTGCCAGCAGCCTCGGGACAGGGGAGTACAATGAGCAGTTCTTC. Amino acids: CASSLGTGEYNEQFF. The variable domain in full, completed from reference TRBV11-3 and TRBJ2-1, reads EAGVVQSPRYKIIEKKQPVAFWCNPISGHNTLYWYLQNLGQGPELLIRYENEEAVDDSQLPKDRFSAERLKGVDSTLKIQPAELGDSAVYLCASSLGTGEYNEQFFGPGTRLTVL.

In the case of this clone: Other nucleotide sequences from this sample produce the same CDR3. The chain has TRBV5-1 and TRBJ2-3; D not resolved. V was pared by 6 bases and J by 2 bases, with 4 bases between. Germline V gene lookup returns CDR1 SGHRS and CDR2 YFSETQ. The CDR3 spans 11 residues. CDR3 loop: CASTNTDTQYF. CDR3 nucleotides: TGCGCCAGCACAAACACAGATACGCAGTATTTT.

The V gene is TRBV6-5, the J gene TRBJ2-7; no clear D. The CDR3 runs 12 residues. Germline V gene data show CDR1 as MNHEY and CDR2 as SVGAGI. V was clipped by 4 bases and J by 6 bases, with 10 bases between them. The CDR3 DNA reads TGTGCCAGCAGTTCTGACCCCGGCGAGCAGTACTTC. This encodes CASSSDPGEQYF.

V usage is TRBV19 and J usage is TRBJ1-5; 7 bases fit TRBD1. The CDR3 consists of 13 residues. V shed 10 bases, J shed 3 bases, and the junction held 6 bases outside the gene matches. Per the germline V gene, CDR1 is LNHDA and CDR2 is SQIVND (reference sequence). CDR3 DNA sequence: TGTGCCACAATGGACAGGCCCAATCAGCCCCAGCATTTT. It yields the protein CATMDRPNQPQHF.

The V and J genes are TRBV5-1 and TRBJ2-3; D is undetermined. CDR1 SGHRS and CDR2 YFSETQ come from the germline V gene. The CDR3 loop spans 14 amino acids. V lost 0 bases to trimming and J lost 0 bases, with 5 bases between them. The chain's CDR3 is CASSLGVSTDTQYF. The CDR3 DNA sequence: TGCGCCAGCAGCTTGGGTGTGAGCACAGATACGCAGTATTTT.

This clone showed up just once. The rearrangement joins TRBV19 to TRBJ1-5; the D is unclear. Looked up from germline, CDR1 is LNHDA and CDR2 is SQIVND (reference sequence). CDR3 length: 15 amino acids. V lost 7 bases to trimming and J lost 0 bases, with 13 bases between them. The CDR3 DNA reads as TGTGCCAGTACTCTCGCGGGGTATAGCAATCAGCCCCAGCATTTT. It is translated as CASTLAGYSNQPQHF. Complete variable domain (other parts from reference TRBV19 and TRBJ1-5): DGGITQSPKYLFRKEGQNVTLSCEQNLNHDAMYWYRQDPGQGLRLIYYSQIVNDFQKGDIAEGYSVSREKKESFPLTVTSAQKNPTAFYLCASTLAGYSNQPQHFGDGTRLSIL.

The rearrangement links TRBV5-4 to TRBJ2-5; D gene unclear. Germline assignment: CDR1 SGHNT and CDR2 YYREEE (reference sequence). This CDR3 has 15 residues. V shed 0 bases and J shed 2 bases, with 11 bases lying between them. The CDR3 loop is CASSLGYGVQETQYF. The CDR3 DNA reads TGTGCCAGCAGCTTGGGTTACGGAGTTCAAGAGACCCAGTACTTC.

The V and J genes are TRBV7-2 and TRBJ2-5; either TRBD1 or TRBD2 may supply D (5 bases each). Judging by the DNA end, TRBJ2-7 fits better; the J call may be wrong. CDR1 and CDR2 (germline): SGHTA, FQGNSA. The CDR3 sequence is 13 residues long. The CDR3 sequence is CASSRDATYEQYF. The CDR3 bases are TGTGCCAGCAGCAGGGACGCTACCTACGAGCAGTACTTC.

This chain connects TRBV11-2 to TRBJ2-7, with TRBD2 identical over 7 bases. CDR1 is SGHAT, CDR2 FQNNGV, per germline. This CDR3 has 14 amino acids. V shed 4 bases, J shed 6 bases, and the junction held 9 bases outside the gene matches. The CDR3 is CASSSIREGGEQYF. CDR3 coding DNA: TGTGCCAGCAGCTCGATCAGGGAGGGCGGCGAGCAGTACTTC.

The V and J genes are TRBV12-5 and TRBJ2-1, with TRBD1 matching 11 bases. The CDR3 loop spans 15 amino acids. Per germline, CDR1 LGHNT and CDR2 FRNRAP. V gave up 3 bases and J gave up 9 bases; unmatched junction bases: 7. In DNA form, the CDR3 reads TGTGCTAGTGGTTTTGGGACAGGGGGGATTGGTGAGCAGTTCTTC. It yields the protein CASGFGTGGIGEQFF.

This CDR3 reads CASSLDRRATLERDTQYF. CDR3 bases: TGTGCCAGCAGCTTAGATCGGCGGGCCACTCTTGAGAGGGATACGCAGTATTTT. The V call is TRBV11-2, the J call TRBJ2-3; TRBD2 is a possible D gene (5 bases). Germline V lookup: CDR1 SGHAT, CDR2 FQNNGV. This CDR3 comprises 18 residues. The V end was cut by 0 bases, the J end by 6 bases, with 22 bases between.

This sequence joins TRBV30 and TRBJ1-1; D gene unclear. The germline CDR1 and CDR2 sequences are GTSNPN and SVGIG (reference sequence). Trimming took off 4 bases at V and 2 bases at J, with 8 bases between the two ends. The CDR3 is 12 amino acids. The CDR3 is CAWIPGNTEAFF. CDR3 DNA sequence: TGTGCCTGGATCCCAGGAAACACTGAAGCTTTCTTT.